These 30 T cell receptor beta chains were sequenced from one sample in a study of T-cell memory formation after mild COVID-19. TCRdb processed the 5' RACE reads anew with MiXCR; each CDR3 protein has one entry. The table has more than 300,000 distinct CDR3 sequences, less than 25% seen once. Sequenced: PBMCs or a T cell subset sorted from them (not recorded which). The receptors originated from a man between 18 and 29 years old who had mild COVID-19 (a few samples of this study predate the infection). Cell type and time point are not known.

CDR3 protein: CASSPDIIRRETQYF. DNA for the CDR3: TGTGCCAGCAGCCCGGACATCATAAGGAGAGAGACCCAGTACTTC. The chain links TRBV6-2 or TRBV6-3 to TRBJ2-5; TRBD1 might be the D (5 bases). Looked up from germline, CDR1 is MNHEY and CDR2 is SVGEGT. This CDR3 is built from 15 residues. Trimming cost V 6 bases and J 4 bases, with 18 bases left between them.

On this clonotype itself: A read error may produce the germline difference seen at one junction end. The chain combines TRBV19 with TRBJ2-5; D may match TRBD1 or TRBD2 (5 bases each). Germline-derived CDR1 and CDR2 are LNHDA and SQIVND (reference sequence). There are 16 residues in the CDR3. This CDR3 is CASSGRRDGDLETKYF. DNA for the CDR3: TGTGCCAGTAGTGGACGCCGGGACGGTGATTTGGAGACCAAGTACTTC.

In its sample, this clonotype was seen a few times. The chain couples TRBV2 to TRBJ1-1; no clear D gene. V was pared by 8 bases and J by 1 base, with 11 bases between. Germline assignment: CDR1 SNHLY and CDR2 FYNNEI. The CDR3 sequence is 13 residues long. Written as DNA, the CDR3 is TGTGCCAGCGGGTCCCGCTCGAACACTGAAGCTTTCTTT. This codes for CASGSRSNTEAFF.

The chain employs TRBV7-3 and TRBJ2-3, with 7 bases matching TRBD1. V lost 2 bases and J lost 6; bases outside the gene matches: 8. CDR1 SGHTA and CDR2 FQGTGA come from the germline V gene. This CDR3 spans 15 amino acids. The CDR3 is CASSLLDRASDTQYF. The CDR3 DNA is TGTGCCAGCAGCTTATTAGACAGGGCATCTGATACGCAGTATTTT.

This clonotype was seen only a few times. The chain carries TRBV3-1 and TRBJ2-5, with 10 nucleotides matching TRBD2. Unmatched junction bases numbered 6, after V lost 0 bases and J lost 5 bases. Germline V gene sequence: CDR1 LGHDT, CDR2 YNNKEL (reference sequence). The CDR3 has 16 amino acids. The CDR3 bases are TGTGCCAGCAGCCAAGAACAGCGGGGGGGCGTTGAGACCCAGTACTTC. Protein sequence: CASSQEQRGGVETQYF.

The chain uses TRBV12-3 or TRBV12-4 and TRBJ2-2; no firm D call. The CDR3 covers 12 residues. The V gene lost 7 bases and the J gene lost 6 bases, with 9 bases spanning the gap. Written as DNA, the CDR3 is TGTGCCAGCACCTTTTTTTCCGGGGAGCTGTTTTTT. It yields the protein CASTFFSGELFF.

This clonotype was counted between two and nine times. The chain carries TRBV18 and TRBJ1-1; no clear D gene. This CDR3 is 11 amino acids long. Germline V gene data show CDR1 as KGHSH and CDR2 as LQKENI. V gave up 6 bases and J gave up 5 bases, with 7 bases separating them. This CDR3 reads CASSAGTEAFF. The CDR3 bases are TGTGCCAGCTCGGCGGGTACTGAAGCTTTCTTT.

This rearrangement joins TRBV5-5 to TRBJ1-6; no reliable D call. With 2 bases removed from V and 12 bases from J, the gap between germline ends came to 18 bases. The CDR3 extends over 15 amino acids. Germline V gives CDR1 SGHKS, CDR2 YYEKEE (reference sequence). DNA for the CDR3: TGTGCCAGCAGCTTTAGGACTGGGAGCATCGGACCCCTCCACTTT. Its protein is CASSFRTGSIGPLHF.

The chain has TRBV7-9 and TRBJ2-2; D is uncertain. CDR3 length equals 15 residues. Deletions cut 2 bases from V and 4 bases from J, with 11 bases between. The germline V gene encodes CDR1 SEHNR and CDR2 FQNEAQ (reference sequence). CDR3 in amino acids: CASSLPVDRTGELFF. The CDR3, as DNA: TGTGCCAGCAGCTTACCAGTGGATCGCACCGGGGAGCTGTTTTTT. The entire variable domain, with the rest obtained from reference TRBV7-9 and TRBJ2-2, is as follows: DTGVSQNPRHKITKRGQNVTFRCDPISEHNRLYWYRQTLGQGPEFLTYFQNEAQLEKSRLLSDRFSAERPKGSFSTLEIQRTEQGDSAMYLCASSLPVDRTGELFFGEGSRLTVL.

The chain combines TRBV4-3 with TRBJ1-2; D remains unclear. V shed 0 bases and J shed 4 bases, with 15 bases lying between them. Per germline, CDR1 LGHNA and CDR2 YSLEER. The CDR3 extends over 16 amino acids. The chain's CDR3 is CASSQDLGQSFYGYTF. CDR3 DNA sequence: TGCGCCAGCAGCCAAGATCTGGGTCAGAGTTTCTATGGCTACACCTTC.

This clonotype showed up just once. This clone may be a read error of a much larger clone one base away. The chain couples TRBV12-3 or TRBV12-4 to TRBJ1-6; unclear D gene. V lost 5 bases, J lost 11 bases, and 10 bases lay in between. The CDR3 is made up of 12 amino acids. The DNA for the CDR3 is TGTGCCAGCAGTCCCACTTTTACACCCCTCCACTTT. It specifies CASSPTFTPLHF.

This chain connects TRBV7-3 to TRBJ1-3; no firm D call. V was trimmed by 6 bases and J by 0 bases, leaving 12 bases between them. CDR3 length: 15 amino acids. CDR1 is SGHTA and CDR2 is FQGTGA in the germline V gene. Here the CDR3 DNA reads TGTGCCAGCAGTCGCGACGGAACCTCTGGAAACACCATATATTTT. Encoded protein: CASSRDGTSGNTIYF.

This clonotype has more than one count but fewer than ten. The genes are TRBV7-9 and TRBJ1-5; D gene unclear. The germline CDR1 and CDR2 sequences are SEHNR and FQNEAQ (reference sequence). CDR3 length equals 12 residues. Trimming left V 4 bases short and J 7 bases short, with 8 bases between. The CDR3 spells CASSSPGQPQHF. The CDR3 DNA reads TGTGCCAGCAGCTCCCCGGGGCAGCCCCAGCATTTT.

This clonotype was seen more than once but under ten times. The rearrangement links TRBV10-3 to TRBJ2-7; D remains unclear. V lost 3 bases and J lost 1, with 1 base in between. Germline V gene sequence: CDR1 ENHRY, CDR2 SYGVKD. The CDR3 covers 11 residues. The CDR3 protein is CAISDSYEQYF. In DNA form, the CDR3 reads TGTGCCATCAGTGATTCCTACGAGCAGTACTTC.

V and J are TRBV10-3 and TRBJ1-2; TRBD1 matches 9 bases. V shed 10 bases, J shed 2 bases, and the junction held 5 bases outside the gene matches. This CDR3 region has 13 residues. CDR1 is ENHRY and CDR2 is SYGVKD in the germline V gene. The CDR3 DNA sequence: TGTGCCACGGGGGACAGGGAGAACTATGGCTACACCTTC. Its protein product is CATGDRENYGYTF.

This chain connects TRBV7-2 to TRBJ2-3; TRBD2 might be the D (6 bases). V lost 6 bases to trimming and J lost 2 bases, with 18 bases between them. CDR1 SGHTA and CDR2 FQGNSA come from the germline V gene. CDR3 length equals 16 residues. This CDR3 reads CASRGGRTTFTDTQYF. The CDR3 nucleotides are TGTGCCAGCAGGGGGGGAAGGACTACCTTCACAGATACGCAGTATTTT.

The J gene is TRBJ2-7, the V gene TRBV7-9; D gene ambiguous. Germline V lookup: CDR1 SEHNR, CDR2 FQNEAQ (reference sequence). Trimming removed 5 bases at V and 1 base at J, with 9 bases between. This CDR3 has 13 amino acids. This CDR3 reads CASSEAASYEQYF. The CDR3 DNA reads as TGTGCCAGCAGCGAGGCAGCATCCTACGAGCAGTACTTC.

A few counts support this clonotype. The chain joins TRBV29-1 to TRBJ2-3; D not certain. The CDR3 consists of 13 residues. Germline V gene data show CDR1 as SQVTM and CDR2 as ANQGSEA. V gave up 7 bases and J gave up 0 bases, with 11 bases separating them. CDR3 coding DNA: TGCAGCGGGGGTGGGGTGAGCACAGATACGCAGTATTTT. Protein sequence: CSGGGVSTDTQYF.

This clonotype was recorded many times. V usage is TRBV7-8 and J usage is TRBJ2-7; no reliable D call. CDR1 and CDR2 (germline): SGHVS, FQNEAQ. The germline V and J ends were trimmed by 4 bases and 7 bases, with 17 bases remaining between them. This CDR3 has 14 amino acids. The CDR3 protein is CASSSGVGQFEQYV. For the CDR3, the DNA is TGTGCCAGCAGCTCGGGCGTAGGGCAATTTGAGCAGTACGTC.

This clonotype was seen ten or more times. The rearrangement joins TRBV7-9 to TRBJ1-1; D call uncertain. Germline values: CDR1 SEHNR, CDR2 FQNEAQ (reference sequence). This CDR3 has 16 residues. The V end lost 5 bases, the J end lost 0 bases, and 16 bases lay between the germline ends. The CDR3 spells CASSLPRTGMNTEAFF. The CDR3, as DNA: TGTGCCAGCAGCCTCCCCCGGACGGGGATGAACACTGAAGCTTTCTTT.

This clonotype was seen only a few times. The chain joins TRBV12-3 or TRBV12-4 to TRBJ1-1, with D uncertain. V was trimmed by 0 bases and J by 5 bases, leaving 7 bases between them. CDR3 size: 13 residues. CDR3 nucleotides: TGTGCCAGCAGTTTAGCAGGTCAGACTGAAGCTTTCTTT. Protein: CASSLAGQTEAFF.

This clonotype was seen only a few times. This chain uses TRBV7-2 with TRBJ1-1, with D unresolved. Trimming removed 4 bases at V and 1 base at J, with 7 bases between. The CDR3 consists of 13 residues. Germline lookup yields CDR1 SGHTA and CDR2 FQGNSA. The CDR3 spells CASSSQSNTEAFF. CDR3 sequence (DNA): TGTGCCAGCAGCTCACAGTCGAACACTGAAGCTTTCTTT.

The chain couples TRBV6-5 to TRBJ2-7; D call uncertain. V was clipped by 0 bases and J by 4 bases, with 10 bases between them. Germline loops: CDR1 MNHEY, CDR2 SVGAGI. This CDR3 spans 14 amino acids. The CDR3 DNA reads as TGTGCCAGCAGTTACTCGGGTACTGCTTACGAGCAGTACTTC. This sequence encodes CASSYSGTAYEQYF.

This clonotype was picked up a small number of times. J is TRBJ1-6 and V is TRBV7-8; D not resolved. The CDR3 spans 15 residues. V was cut by 2 bases and J by 7 bases, with 12 bases left in between. Germline CDR1 SGHVS, CDR2 FQNEAQ. CDR3 sequence reads: CASSLSRTRNSPLHF. For the CDR3, the DNA is TGTGCCAGCAGCTTAAGTCGGACGAGGAATTCACCCCTCCACTTT.

This clonotype came up a few times. The genes are TRBV11-2 and TRBJ2-7; the D gene is possibly TRBD2 (7 bases). Trimming stripped 5 bases from V and 0 bases from J, with 17 bases between. The CDR3 loop spans 16 amino acids. Per the germline V gene, CDR1 is SGHAT and CDR2 is FQNNGV. The CDR3: CASSARGGHSSYEQYF. The CDR3 DNA reads TGTGCCAGCAGCGCGCGCGGGGGCCATAGCTCCTACGAGCAGTACTTC.

The chain is built from TRBV4-1 and TRBJ2-7; 12 bases match TRBD2. Trimming took 0 bases from V and 4 from J; bases not matched to a gene: 10. CDR1 is MGHRA and CDR2 is YSYEKL in the germline V gene. CDR3 size: 18 residues. CDR3 protein: CASSQDGTSGSWGYEQYF. Written as DNA, the CDR3 is TGCGCCAGCAGCCAAGACGGGACTAGCGGGTCCTGGGGTTACGAGCAGTACTTC.

The chain recombines TRBV18 with TRBJ1-6, with D perhaps TRBD1 (5 bases). The CDR3 spans 14 residues. Trimming took off 3 bases at V and 7 bases at J, with 10 bases between the two ends. Germline CDR1 is KGHSH and CDR2 is LQKENI. The CDR3, as DNA: TGTGCCAGCTCACCGGGACGGACGAATTCACCCCTCCACTTT. It specifies CASSPGRTNSPLHF.

J is TRBJ2-5 and V is TRBV5-1; D is perhaps TRBD2 (5 bases). Trimming stripped 2 bases from V and 4 bases from J, with 21 bases between. The CDR3 spans 17 residues. CDR1 is SGHRS, CDR2 YFSETQ, per germline. The CDR3 here is CASSFRGMGVPAETQYF. The CDR3 DNA follows: TGCGCCAGCAGCTTCAGAGGGATGGGAGTCCCGGCAGAGACCCAGTACTTC.

The chain has TRBV29-1 and TRBJ2-5, with D unclear. Germline CDR1 reads SQVTM; CDR2 reads ANQGSEA. Trimming shortened V by 7 bases and J by 4 bases, and 22 bases separated the two germline ends. The CDR3 has 15 residues. The chain's CDR3 is CSGWGREGFGETQYF. The DNA of the CDR3 is TGCAGCGGCTGGGGAAGGGAAGGGTTTGGAGAGACCCAGTACTTC.

J is TRBJ2-5 and V is TRBV5-4; D possibly uses TRBD1 or TRBD2 (6 bases each). CDR1 SGHNT and CDR2 YYREEE come from the germline V gene (reference sequence). The V and J ends lost 0 bases and 3 bases respectively, with 15 bases between them. The CDR3 spans 16 residues. DNA for the CDR3: TGTGCCAGCAGCTTGGCCTACGGGGGCCTCAAAGAGACCCAGTACTTC. Encoded protein: CASSLAYGGLKETQYF.